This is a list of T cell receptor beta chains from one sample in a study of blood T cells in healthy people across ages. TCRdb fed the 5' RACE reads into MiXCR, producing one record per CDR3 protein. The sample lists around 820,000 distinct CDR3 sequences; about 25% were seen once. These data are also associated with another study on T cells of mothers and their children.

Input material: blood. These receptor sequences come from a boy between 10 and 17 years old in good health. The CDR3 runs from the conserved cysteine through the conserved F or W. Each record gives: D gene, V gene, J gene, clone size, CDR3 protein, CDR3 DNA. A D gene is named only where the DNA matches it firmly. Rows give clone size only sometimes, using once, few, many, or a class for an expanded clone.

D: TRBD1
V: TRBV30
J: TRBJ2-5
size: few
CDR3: CAWKGQGTEQYF
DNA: TGTGCCTGGAAGGGACAGGGGACAGAGCAGTACTTC

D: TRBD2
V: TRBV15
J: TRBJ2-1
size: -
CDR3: CATSRALTGGQAEQLF
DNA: TGTGCCACCAGCAGAGCACTGACGGGGGGGCAAGCTGAGCAGTTGTTC

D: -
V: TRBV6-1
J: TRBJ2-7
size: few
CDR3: CATKETRSGVFGEQYF
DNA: TGTGCCACCAAAGAGACGCGTAGCGGAGTTTTTGGCGAGCAGTACTTC

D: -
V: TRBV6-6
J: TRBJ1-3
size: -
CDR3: CASSYVAHSGNTIYF
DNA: TGTGCCAGCAGTTACGTGGCCCACTCTGGAAACACCATATATTTT

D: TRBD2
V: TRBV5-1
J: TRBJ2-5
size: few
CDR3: CASSTLAGGQEAQYF
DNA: TGCGCCAGCAGCACACTAGCGGGAGGGCAAGAGGCCCAGTACTTC

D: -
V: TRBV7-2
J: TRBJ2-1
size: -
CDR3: CASSSGTLNEQFF
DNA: TGTGCCAGCAGCTCGGGGACTCTCAATGAGCAGTTCTTC

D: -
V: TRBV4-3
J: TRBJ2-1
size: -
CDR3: CASSQVLSENEQFF
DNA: TGCGCCAGCAGCCAAGTTCTTTCGGAGAATGAGCAGTTCTTC

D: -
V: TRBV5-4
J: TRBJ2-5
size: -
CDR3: CAGSPTGTDEWTQYF
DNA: TGTGCCGGCAGCCCCACTGGGACCGACGAGTGGACCCAGTACTTC

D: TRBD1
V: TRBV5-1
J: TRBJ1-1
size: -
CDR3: CASSLKGTGGTEAFF
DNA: TGCGCCAGCAGCTTGAAGGGGACAGGGGGAACTGAAGCTTTCTTT

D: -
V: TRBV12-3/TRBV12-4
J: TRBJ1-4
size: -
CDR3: CASSQGYMTTNEKLFF
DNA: TGTGCCAGCAGTCAAGGATATATGACAACTAATGAAAAACTGTTTTTT

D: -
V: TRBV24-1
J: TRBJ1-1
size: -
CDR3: CATSDLPGAPINTEAFF
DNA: TGTGCCACCAGTGATTTGCCCGGGGCACCTATTAACACTGAAGCTTTCTTT

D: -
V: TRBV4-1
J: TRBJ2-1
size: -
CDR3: CASSQEPETDRANEQFF
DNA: TGCGCCAGCAGCCAAGAACCCGAAACAGACAGAGCCAATGAGCAGTTCTTC

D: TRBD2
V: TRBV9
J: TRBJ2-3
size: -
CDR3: CASSVRASGGTKGDTQYF
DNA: TGTGCCAGCAGCGTCCGGGCTAGCGGGGGGACTAAAGGAGATACGCAGTATTTT

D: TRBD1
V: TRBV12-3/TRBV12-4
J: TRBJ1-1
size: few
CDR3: CASRKDRGTEAFF
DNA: TGTGCCAGCAGGAAGGACAGGGGAACTGAAGCTTTCTTT

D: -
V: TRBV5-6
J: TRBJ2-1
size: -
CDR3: CASSLRGADNEQFF
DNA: TGTGCCAGCAGCCTCCGGGGGGCCGACAATGAGCAGTTCTTC

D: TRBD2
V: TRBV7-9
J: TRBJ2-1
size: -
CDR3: CASSRGLAGLTEQFF
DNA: TGTGCCAGCAGCAGGGGACTAGCGGGATTGACGGAGCAGTTCTTC

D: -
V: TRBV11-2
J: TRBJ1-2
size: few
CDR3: CASTSSRGSGRGYTF
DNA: TGTGCCAGCACCTCCTCTCGGGGGTCAGGCAGGGGCTACACCTTC

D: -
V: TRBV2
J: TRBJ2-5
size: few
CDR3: CASSDGTAAQETQYF
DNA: TGTGCCAGCAGTGATGGGACGGCGGCCCAAGAGACCCAGTACTTC

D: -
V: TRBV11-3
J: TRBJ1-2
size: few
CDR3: CASSYPSWGYGYTF
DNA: TGTGCCAGCAGCTACCCTAGCTGGGGCTATGGCTACACCTTC

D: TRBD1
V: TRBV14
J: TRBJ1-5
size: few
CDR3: CASSQDRSGTENQPQHF
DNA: TGTGCCAGCAGCCAAGATCGTTCGGGGACAGAGAATCAGCCCCAGCATTTT

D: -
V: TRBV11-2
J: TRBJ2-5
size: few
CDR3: CASSPWGLQETQYF
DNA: TGTGCCAGCAGCCCCTGGGGGCTCCAAGAGACCCAGTACTTC

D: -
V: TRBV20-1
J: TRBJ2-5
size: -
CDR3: CSAVPTQGRETQYF
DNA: TGCAGTGCTGTACCTACACAGGGGAGGGAGACCCAGTACTTC

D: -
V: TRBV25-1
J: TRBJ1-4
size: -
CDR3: CASSEGGLGEKLFF
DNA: TGTGCCAGCAGTGAAGGTGGGTTGGGGGAAAAACTGTTTTTT

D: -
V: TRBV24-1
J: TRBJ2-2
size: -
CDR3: CATSDSNRDGELFF
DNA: TGTGCCACCAGTGACTCCAACAGGGACGGGGAGCTGTTTTTT